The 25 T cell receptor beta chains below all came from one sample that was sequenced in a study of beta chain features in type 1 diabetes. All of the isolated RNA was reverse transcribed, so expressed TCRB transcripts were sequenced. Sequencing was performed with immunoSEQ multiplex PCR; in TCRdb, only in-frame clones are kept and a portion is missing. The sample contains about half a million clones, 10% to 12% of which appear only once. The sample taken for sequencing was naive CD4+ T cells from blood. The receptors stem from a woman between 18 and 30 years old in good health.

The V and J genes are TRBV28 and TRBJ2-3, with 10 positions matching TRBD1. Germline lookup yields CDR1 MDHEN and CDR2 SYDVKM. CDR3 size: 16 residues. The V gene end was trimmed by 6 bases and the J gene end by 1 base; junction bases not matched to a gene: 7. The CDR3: CASRPYGTGGTDTQYF. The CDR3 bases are TGTGCCAGCAGACCTTATGGGACAGGGGGCACAGATACGCAGTATTTT.

In DNA, the CDR3 is TGTGCCAGCAGTCGCCAATTAAAAGGGGACTTCTCTGGGGCCAACGTCCTGACTTTC. Encoded protein: CASSRQLKGDFSGANVLTF. The chain carries TRBV28 and TRBJ2-6, with D tentatively TRBD2 (6 bases). The CDR3 is 19 amino acids. Germline V gene data show CDR1 as MDHEN and CDR2 as SYDVKM. Between the trimmed V and J ends, which lost 5 bases and 0 bases, there was a span of 20 bases.

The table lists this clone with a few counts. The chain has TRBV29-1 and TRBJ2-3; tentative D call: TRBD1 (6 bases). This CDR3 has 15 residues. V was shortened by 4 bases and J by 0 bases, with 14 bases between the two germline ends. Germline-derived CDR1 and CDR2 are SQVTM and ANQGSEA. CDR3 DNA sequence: TGCAGCGTTGCACTGGGACAAGACAGCACAGATACGCAGTATTTT. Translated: CSVALGQDSTDTQYF.

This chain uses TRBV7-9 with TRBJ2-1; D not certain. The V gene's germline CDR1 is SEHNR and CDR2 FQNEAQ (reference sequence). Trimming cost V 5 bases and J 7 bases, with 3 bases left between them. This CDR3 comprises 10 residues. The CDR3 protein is CASSRNEQFF. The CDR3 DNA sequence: TGTGCCAGCAGCAGGAATGAGCAGTTCTTC.

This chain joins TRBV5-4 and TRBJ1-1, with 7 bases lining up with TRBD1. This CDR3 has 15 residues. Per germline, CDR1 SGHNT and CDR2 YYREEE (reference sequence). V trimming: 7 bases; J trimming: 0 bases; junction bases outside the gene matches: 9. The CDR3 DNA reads TGTGCCAGCGGCCACAGGGGAGAATTGAACACTGAAGCTTTCTTT. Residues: CASGHRGELNTEAFF.

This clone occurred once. Here the CDR3 reads CASSQAGQKYGYTF. In nucleotides, the CDR3 is TGTGCCAGCAGCCAAGCGGGACAGAAGTATGGCTACACCTTC. This rearrangement joins TRBV14 to TRBJ1-2, with 7 bases identical to TRBD1. The ends lost 1 base at V and 5 bases at J; junction bases unmatched: 4. From germline, CDR1 is SGHDN and CDR2 FVKESK. The CDR3 covers 14 residues.

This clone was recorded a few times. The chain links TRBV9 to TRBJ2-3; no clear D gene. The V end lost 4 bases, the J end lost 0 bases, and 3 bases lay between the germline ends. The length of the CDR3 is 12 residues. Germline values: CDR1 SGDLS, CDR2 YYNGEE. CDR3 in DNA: TGTGCCAGCAGCATCAGCACAGATACGCAGTATTTT. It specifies CASSISTDTQYF.

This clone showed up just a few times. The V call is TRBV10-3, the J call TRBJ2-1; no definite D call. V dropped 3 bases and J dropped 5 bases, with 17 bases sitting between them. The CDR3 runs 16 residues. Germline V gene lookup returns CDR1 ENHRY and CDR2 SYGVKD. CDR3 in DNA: TGTGCCATCAGTGAACCGACGGCTAAGATTAACAATGAGCAGTTCTTC. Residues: CAISEPTAKINNEQFF.

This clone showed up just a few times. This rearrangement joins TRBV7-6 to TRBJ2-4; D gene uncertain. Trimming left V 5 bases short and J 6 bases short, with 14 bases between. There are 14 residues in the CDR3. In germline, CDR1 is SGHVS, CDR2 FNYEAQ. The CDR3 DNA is TGTGCCAGCAGCGCCCAGGCAAACCTAAACATTCAGTACTTC. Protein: CASSAQANLNIQYF.

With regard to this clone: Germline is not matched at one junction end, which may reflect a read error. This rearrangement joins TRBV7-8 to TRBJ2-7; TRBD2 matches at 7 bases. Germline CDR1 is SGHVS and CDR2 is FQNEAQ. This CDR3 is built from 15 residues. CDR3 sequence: CASSLAGVAGYEQYF. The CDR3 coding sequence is TGTGCCAGCAGCCTAGCTGGGGTAGCGGGTTACGAGCAGTACTTC.

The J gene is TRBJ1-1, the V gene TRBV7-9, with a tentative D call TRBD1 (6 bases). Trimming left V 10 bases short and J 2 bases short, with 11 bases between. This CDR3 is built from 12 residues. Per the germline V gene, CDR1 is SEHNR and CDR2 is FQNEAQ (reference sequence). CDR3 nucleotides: TGTGCCATACCCAGGGGTAACACTGAAGCTTTCTTT. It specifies CAIPRGNTEAFF.

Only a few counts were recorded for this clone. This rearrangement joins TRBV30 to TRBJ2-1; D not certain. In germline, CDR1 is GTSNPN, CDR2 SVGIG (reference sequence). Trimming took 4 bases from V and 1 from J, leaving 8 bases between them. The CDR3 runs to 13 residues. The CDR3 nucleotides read TGTGCCTGGACCCTACTTTCCTACAATGAGCAGTTCTTC. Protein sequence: CAWTLLSYNEQFF.

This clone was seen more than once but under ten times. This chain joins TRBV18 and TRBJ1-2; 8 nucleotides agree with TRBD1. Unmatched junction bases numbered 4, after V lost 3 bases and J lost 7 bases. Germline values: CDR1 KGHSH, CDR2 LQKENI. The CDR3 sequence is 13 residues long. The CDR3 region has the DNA TGTGCCAGCTCACCCCCGGGACAGGCTGGCTACACCTTC. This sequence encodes CASSPPGQAGYTF.

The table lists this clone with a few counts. DNA for the CDR3: TGTGCCTGGAGTCCCGGGGGCGGGTTCGACAATGAGCAGTTCTTC. It is translated as CAWSPGGGFDNEQFF. The genes are TRBV30 and TRBJ2-1; D is possibly TRBD1 or TRBD2 (6 bases each). Germline V gives CDR1 GTSNPN, CDR2 SVGIG (reference sequence). The V end was cut by 2 bases, the J end by 5 bases, with 16 bases between. The CDR3 runs 15 residues. Drawing the rest from reference TRBV30 and TRBJ2-1, the complete variable domain is SQTIHQWPATLVQPVGSPLSLECTVEGTSNPNLYWYRQAAGRGLQLLFYSVGIGQISSEVPQNLSASRPQDRQFILSSKKLLLSDSGFYLCAWSPGGGFDNEQFFGPGTRLTVL.

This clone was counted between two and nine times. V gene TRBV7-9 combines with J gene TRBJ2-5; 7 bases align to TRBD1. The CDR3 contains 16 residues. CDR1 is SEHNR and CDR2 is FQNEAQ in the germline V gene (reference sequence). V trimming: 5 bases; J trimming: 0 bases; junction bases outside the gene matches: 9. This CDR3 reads CASSVAPTGYQETQYF. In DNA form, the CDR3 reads TGTGCCAGCAGCGTGGCCCCGACAGGGTACCAAGAGACCCAGTACTTC.

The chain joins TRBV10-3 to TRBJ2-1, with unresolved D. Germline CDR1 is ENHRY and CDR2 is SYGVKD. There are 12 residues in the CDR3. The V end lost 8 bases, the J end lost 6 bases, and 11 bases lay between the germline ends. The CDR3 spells CAIGMPVNEQFF. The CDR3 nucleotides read TGTGCCATCGGGATGCCTGTCAATGAGCAGTTCTTC.

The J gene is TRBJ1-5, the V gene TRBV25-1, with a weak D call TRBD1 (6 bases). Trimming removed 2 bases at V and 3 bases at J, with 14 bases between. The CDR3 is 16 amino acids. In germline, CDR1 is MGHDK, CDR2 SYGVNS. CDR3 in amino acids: CASSERDTAFNQPQHF. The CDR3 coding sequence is TGTGCCAGCAGTGAACGGGACACGGCTTTCAATCAGCCCCAGCATTTT.

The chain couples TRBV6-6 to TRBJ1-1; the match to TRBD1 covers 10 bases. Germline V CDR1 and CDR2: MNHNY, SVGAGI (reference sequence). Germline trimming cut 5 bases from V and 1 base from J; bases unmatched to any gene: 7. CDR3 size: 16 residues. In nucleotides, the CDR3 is TGTGCCAGCAGTACCGACAGGGGGCGGTGGAACACTGAAGCTTTCTTT. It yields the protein CASSTDRGRWNTEAFF.

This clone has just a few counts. The DNA of the CDR3 is TGTGCCAGCAGCCCCCAGAGAAGTTACAATGAGCAGTTCTTC. Translated, it gives CASSPQRSYNEQFF. This sequence joins TRBV14 and TRBJ2-1, with D unclear. The germline V gene encodes CDR1 SGHDN and CDR2 FVKESK. The CDR3 length is 14 residues. V lost 4 bases, J lost 4 bases, and 11 bases lay in between.

CDR3 bases: TGTGCCAGCAGCCAAGTTCGGCAGATCTATGGCTACACCTTC. This codes for CASSQVRQIYGYTF. The chain combines TRBV14 with TRBJ1-2; no clear D gene. The CDR3 runs 14 residues. V shed 1 base and J shed 4 bases, with 10 bases lying between them. Germline V gene data show CDR1 as SGHDN and CDR2 as FVKESK.

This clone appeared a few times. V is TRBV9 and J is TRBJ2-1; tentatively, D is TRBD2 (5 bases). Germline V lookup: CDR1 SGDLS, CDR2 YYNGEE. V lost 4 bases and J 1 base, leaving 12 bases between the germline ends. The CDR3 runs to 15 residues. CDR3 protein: CASSQWAGSYNEQFF. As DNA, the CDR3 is TGTGCCAGCAGCCAATGGGCGGGTTCCTACAATGAGCAGTTCTTC.

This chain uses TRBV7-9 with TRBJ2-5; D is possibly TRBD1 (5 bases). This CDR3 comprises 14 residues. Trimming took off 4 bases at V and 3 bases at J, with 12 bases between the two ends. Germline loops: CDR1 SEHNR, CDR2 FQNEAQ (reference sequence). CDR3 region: CASSYPTAKETQYF. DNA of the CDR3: TGTGCCAGCAGCTATCCGACAGCTAAAGAGACCCAGTACTTC.

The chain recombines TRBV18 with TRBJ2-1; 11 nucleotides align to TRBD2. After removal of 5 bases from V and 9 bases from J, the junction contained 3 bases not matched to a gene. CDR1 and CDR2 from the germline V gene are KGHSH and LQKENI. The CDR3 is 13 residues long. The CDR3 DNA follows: TGTGCCAGCTCAACCGGGACTAGCGGTGAGCAGTTCTTC. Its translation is CASSTGTSGEQFF. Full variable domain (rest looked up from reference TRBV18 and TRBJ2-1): NAGVMQNPRHLVRRRGQEARLRCSPMKGHSHVYWYRQLPEEGLKFMVYLQKENIIDESGMPKERFSAEFPKEGPSILRIQQVVRGDSAAYFCASSTGTSGEQFFGPGTRLTVL.

CDR3 nucleotides: TGTGCCAGCTCGGGGGGGCTAGACACTGAAGCTTTCTTT. Residues: CASSGGLDTEAFF. This rearrangement joins TRBV18 to TRBJ1-1, with D perhaps TRBD1 (6 bases). The CDR3 spans 13 residues. The germline V and J ends were trimmed by 6 bases and 3 bases, with 11 bases remaining between them. Germline V lookup: CDR1 KGHSH, CDR2 LQKENI.

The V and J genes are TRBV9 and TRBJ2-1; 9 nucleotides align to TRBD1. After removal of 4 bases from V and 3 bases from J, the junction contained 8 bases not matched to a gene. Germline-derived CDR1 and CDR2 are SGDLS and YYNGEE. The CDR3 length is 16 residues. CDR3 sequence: CASSPQGDRVYNEQFF. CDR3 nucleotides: TGTGCCAGCAGCCCGCAGGGGGACAGGGTCTACAATGAGCAGTTCTTC.